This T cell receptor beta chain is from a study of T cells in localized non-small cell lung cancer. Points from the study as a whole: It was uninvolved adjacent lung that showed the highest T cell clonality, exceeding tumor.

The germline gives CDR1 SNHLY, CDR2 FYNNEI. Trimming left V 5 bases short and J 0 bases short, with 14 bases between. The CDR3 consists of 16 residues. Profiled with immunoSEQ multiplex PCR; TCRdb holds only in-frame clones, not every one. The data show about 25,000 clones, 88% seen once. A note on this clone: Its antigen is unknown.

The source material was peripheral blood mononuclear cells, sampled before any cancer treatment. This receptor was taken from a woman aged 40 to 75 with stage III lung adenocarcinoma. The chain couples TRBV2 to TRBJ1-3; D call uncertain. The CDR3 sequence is CASSRLSGSSGNTIYF. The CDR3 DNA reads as TGTGCCAGCAGTAGACTTTCAGGATCCTCTGGAAACACCATATATTTT.